These 15 T cell receptor beta chains came from one sample sequenced in a study of Graves' ophthalmopathy and Graves' hyperthyroidism. RNA transcripts yielded amplified TCR beta CDR3 regions. RT-PCR with HTBI primers came first, then second-round multiplex PCR. TCRdb reprocessed the multiplex PCR reads via MiXCR and lists one record per CDR3 protein. The sample yields 900,000 to 1,200,000 distinct CDR3 sequences, around a third seen once. Sample: peripheral blood or thyroid tissue (not recorded which). Receptors were obtained from an adult man with Graves' hyperthyroidism.

This clonotype was recorded at least ten times. V and J are TRBV7-2 and TRBJ1-5, with 7 nucleotides matching TRBD1. This CDR3 has 17 residues. Per the germline V gene, CDR1 is SGHTA and CDR2 is FQGNSA. V was clipped by 5 bases and J by 6 bases; unmatched bases: 16. For the CDR3, the DNA is TGTGCCAGCAGCGCGACAGGGACTATTGGTACCGGTCAGCCCCAGCATTTT. It yields the protein CASSATGTIGTGQPQHF.

Concerning this clonotype: Since a much larger clone is just one base distant, this may be a read error. The V call is TRBV2, the J call TRBJ2-5; D might be TRBD2 (5 bases). The CDR3 has 14 residues. Looked up from germline, CDR1 is SNHLY and CDR2 is FYNNEI. The CDR3 region has the DNA TGTGCCAGCAACCATGGTAGCGCCCAAGGGACCCAGTACTTC. Protein: CASNHGSAQGTQYF.

A few counts support this clonotype. The J gene is TRBJ1-5, the V gene TRBV6-2 or TRBV6-3, with 9 bases lining up with TRBD1. CDR3 size: 15 residues. V trimming: 6 bases; J trimming: 5 bases; junction bases outside the gene matches: 8. Germline assignment: CDR1 MNHEY and CDR2 SVGEGT. The CDR3 region is CASRLPGQGYQPQHF. DNA of the CDR3: TGTGCCAGCAGATTACCGGGACAGGGTTATCAGCCCCAGCATTTT.

This clonotype was seen repeatedly, ten times or more. The chain recombines TRBV19 with TRBJ1-1; 10 nucleotides line up with TRBD1. Germline CDR1 and CDR2: LNHDA and SQIVND (reference sequence). The CDR3 has 15 amino acids. Trimming cost V 7 bases and J 2 bases; bases outside gene matches: 7. The CDR3 DNA reads TGTGCCAGTACCCAAAGGACAGGGGGTAACACTGAAGCTTTCTTT. It is translated as CASTQRTGGNTEAFF.

This clonotype was found once. The germline gene is not matched at one end of the junction; a read error may be the cause. The CDR3 coding sequence is TGTACCAGCAGTCCTCAAGGCTACGAGCAGTACTTC. Protein: CTSSPQGYEQYF. The V and J genes are TRBV6-1 and TRBJ2-7, with D hard to call. Germline CDR1 reads MNHNS; CDR2 reads SASEGT. The CDR3 contains 12 residues.

This clonotype was seen a handful of times. The chain is built from TRBV6-2 or TRBV6-3 and TRBJ1-6; D is possibly TRBD1 (6 bases). The CDR3 extends over 13 amino acids. Germline V lookup: CDR1 MNHEY, CDR2 SVGEGT. The V end was cut by 10 bases, the J end by 7 bases, with 14 bases between. The CDR3 DNA reads as TGTGCCACCTCAGGGGTTGGGAATTCACCCCTCCACTTT. Its translation is CATSGVGNSPLHF.

The chain combines TRBV6-6 with TRBJ1-4; D is unclear. CDR3 length: 15 amino acids. The ends were cut back, 5 bases at V and 4 bases at J, with 14 bases in the middle. Germline V gene data show CDR1 as MNHNY and CDR2 as SVGAGI (reference sequence). CDR3 amino acids: CASSGKWGVNEKLFF. In nucleotides, the CDR3 is TGTGCCAGCAGTGGAAAGTGGGGAGTTAATGAAAAACTGTTTTTT.

This clonotype was counted at least ten times. The genes are TRBV7-6 and TRBJ1-1; 7 bases fit TRBD1. The CDR3 totals 16 residues. CDR1 and CDR2 (germline): SGHVS, FNYEAQ. The V gene end was trimmed by 3 bases and the J gene end by 1 base; junction bases not matched to a gene: 8. CDR3 sequence: CASSFNNRGGNTEAFF. The CDR3 coding sequence is TGTGCCAGCAGCTTTAATAACAGGGGAGGGAACACTGAAGCTTTCTTT.

The chain recombines TRBV14 with TRBJ2-7; TRBD2 matches at 12 bases. CDR1 and CDR2 (germline): SGHDN, FVKESK. The CDR3 has 17 residues. The ends lost 2 bases at V and 0 bases at J; junction bases unmatched: 5. CDR3 loop: CASSQRTSGTSSYEQYF. The DNA for the CDR3 is TGTGCCAGCAGCCAAAGGACTAGCGGGACGAGCTCCTACGAGCAGTACTTC.

The chain joins TRBV28 to TRBJ1-2, with 7 bases identical to TRBD1. Trimming took 4 bases from V and 7 from J; bases not matched to a gene: 9. The CDR3 has 14 amino acids. The V gene's germline CDR1 is MDHEN and CDR2 SYDVKM. The CDR3 bases are TGTGCCAGCAGTTCAGGACAGGTCTTCTCTGGCTACACCTTC. Residues: CASSSGQVFSGYTF.

This clonotype was picked up many times. J is TRBJ2-2 and V is TRBV10-2, with 8 bases lining up with TRBD2. Germline CDR1 reads WSHSY; CDR2 reads SAAADI. V shed 6 bases and J 0 bases; nucleotides not matched to a gene: 0. This CDR3 is 14 amino acids long. The CDR3 DNA reads as TGCGCCAGCAGGGGACTAGCGAACACCGGGGAGCTGTTTTTT. Its protein is CASRGLANTGELFF.

The chain is built from TRBV2 and TRBJ2-7; tentatively, D is TRBD2 (5 bases). This CDR3 contains 16 residues. V lost 4 bases to trimming and J lost 6 bases, with 22 bases between them. Looked up from germline, CDR1 is SNHLY and CDR2 is FYNNEI. The CDR3 sequence is CASSAGIGGTTFEQYF. DNA of the CDR3: TGTGCCAGCAGTGCCGGGATAGGAGGAACTACGTTCGAGCAGTACTTC. Full variable domain (missing parts from reference TRBV2 and TRBJ2-7): EPEVTQTPSHQVTQMGQEVILRCVPISNHLYFYWYRQILGQKVEFLVSFYNNEISEKSEIFDDQFSVERPDGSNFTLKIRSTKLEDSAMYFCASSAGIGGTTFEQYFGPGTRLTVT.

This clonotype occurred many times. This chain joins TRBV5-1 and TRBJ2-2, with a tentative D call TRBD2 (7 bases). V was shortened by 4 bases and J by 1 base, with 14 bases between the two germline ends. The CDR3 totals 16 residues. CDR1 is SGHRS and CDR2 is YFSETQ in the germline V gene. CDR3 sequence: CASSLLGGLNTGELFF. The CDR3 DNA follows: TGCGCCAGCAGCCTGCTCGGGGGGCTGAACACCGGGGAGCTGTTTTTT. Together with reference TRBV5-1 and TRBJ2-2, the CDR3 gives the full variable domain: KAGVTQTPRYLIKTRGQQVTLSCSPISGHRSVSWYQQTPGQGLQFLFEYFSETQRNKGNFPGRFSGRQFSNSRSEMNVSTLELGDSALYLCASSLLGGLNTGELFFGEGSRLTVL.

V is TRBV6-5 and J is TRBJ2-5; a possible D gene is TRBD1 (5 bases). This CDR3 is 15 amino acids long. Germline CDR1 MNHEY, CDR2 SVGAGI. Deletions cut 0 bases from V and 4 bases from J, with 12 bases between. The CDR3 reads CASSYSVVGLETQYF. The CDR3 nucleotides read TGTGCCAGCAGTTACTCGGTCGTGGGGCTAGAGACCCAGTACTTC.

V is TRBV12-3 or TRBV12-4 and J is TRBJ2-6; 9 nucleotides agree with TRBD1. J gave up 0 bases and V 10 bases, and 13 bases lay outside the gene matches. CDR3 length: 18 amino acids. The CDR3 DNA follows: TGTGCCACCCACCCGGGACAGGGTATACTCTCTGGGGCCAACGTCCTGACTTTC. It is translated as CATHPGQGILSGANVLTF.